This T cell receptor (beta chain) originates from a study of shared clonotypes between healthy human individuals. General study results and limits: Incomplete sequencing of sorted subsets was indicated by rarefaction despite large depth. Naive subsets typically showed greater estimated richness than memory subsets.

Per the original data handling: Filtering differed for immunoSEQ, which gave only junction sequences without quality scores. The protocol was immunoSEQ multiplex PCR, while the TCRdb copy is restricted to in-frame clones and leaves out a portion. V and J calls and clone size are as listed in that table; D and trimming were resolved from the DNA. This table has about 1 million clones, roughly 70% appearing once. V was pared by 1 base and J by 0 bases, with 6 bases between. Germline CDR1 and CDR2: LGHNA and YNFKEQ. CDR3 length equals 14 residues. This clone appeared many times. Its antigen is unknown. Caucasian adults living in Nashville, Tennessee, provided all samples.

The TCR originated in a man between 18 and 29 years old in good health. The chain employs TRBV4-2 and TRBJ2-5; no definite D call. The specimen sequenced was memory CD4+ T cells sorted from blood. Indicated subset: CD45RA-negative fraction. DNA of the CDR3: TGTGCCAGCAGCCAAGGGACGGACCAAGAGACCCAGTACTTC. This sequence encodes CASSQGTDQETQYF.